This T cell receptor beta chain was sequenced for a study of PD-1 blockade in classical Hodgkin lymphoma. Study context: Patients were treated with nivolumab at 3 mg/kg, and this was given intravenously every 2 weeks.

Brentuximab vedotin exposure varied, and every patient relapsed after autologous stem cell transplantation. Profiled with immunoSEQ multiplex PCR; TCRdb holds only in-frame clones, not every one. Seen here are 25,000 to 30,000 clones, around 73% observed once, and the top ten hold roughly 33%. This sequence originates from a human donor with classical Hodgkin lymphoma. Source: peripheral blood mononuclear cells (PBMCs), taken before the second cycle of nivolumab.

CDR3 DNA sequence: TGTGCCAGCAGCAAAGGAAAAGGGGATGGCAATCAGCCCCAGCATTTT. It codes for CASSKGKGDGNQPQHF. The chain couples TRBV21-1 to TRBJ1-5; TRBD1, the D gene given by the table, was not confirmed from the DNA. TRBV21-1 is recorded as a pseudogene. CDR3 length: 16 residues.